Listed here are 14 T cell receptor beta chains from one sample, sequenced in a study of cytomegalovirus exposure and HLA in healthy donors (dated by TCRdb to 2017 to 2019). Receptor amplification or capture employed the immunoSEQ multiplex PCR assay. A mixture of 60 forward primers for TCR Vbeta segments and 13 reverse primers for TCR Jbeta segments was used in the multiplex PCR. Sourced from immuneACCESS, this table was stored by TCRdb with only in-frame sequences that have V and J called. A share of the clones is absent; for the studies checked, an unresolved V gene accounts for under half, and the remainder has no known explanation. The sample table lists approximately 130,000 clones, about four fifths of them with a count of one. In total, the top ten clones hold less than 1.1% of the sample. The sequenced sample consisted of PBMCs. These receptors all stem from a male donor in good health and CMV-seronegative.

This chain connects TRBV25-1 to TRBJ2-2; TRBD2 might be the D (6 bases). This CDR3 region has 13 residues. V was clipped by 11 bases and J by 4 bases, with 14 bases between them. Per germline, CDR1 MGHDK and CDR2 SYGVNS. CDR3 amino acids: CAGGEEGTGELFF. CDR3 nucleotides: TGTGCCGGTGGGGAGGAAGGCACCGGGGAGCTGTTTTTT.

The rearrangement uses TRBV6-6 and TRBJ1-6; TRBD1 might be the D (5 bases). CDR3 length equals 15 residues. In germline, CDR1 is MNHNY, CDR2 SVGAGI (reference sequence). The V end lost 0 bases, the J end lost 6 bases, and 9 bases lay between the germline ends. The CDR3 DNA reads TGTGCCAGCAGTTACTCTCAGGGCCCTAATTCACCCCTCCACTTT. This codes for CASSYSQGPNSPLHF.

This chain connects TRBV18 to TRBJ1-1; possible D gene TRBD1, 5 bases. The CDR3 sequence is 13 residues long. Germline V gene data show CDR1 as KGHSH and CDR2 as LQKENI. The V end was cut by 6 bases, the J end by 11 bases, with 19 bases between. The CDR3 is CASSLRADEEAFF. As DNA, the CDR3 is TGTGCCAGCTCCCTCAGGGCCGACGAAGAGGCTTTCTTT.

The chain has TRBV6-4 and TRBJ2-1; a weak D match, TRBD1 (6 bases). This CDR3 is 13 amino acids long. The V and J ends lost 0 bases and 11 bases respectively, with 11 bases between them. Germline CDR1 reads MRHNA; CDR2 reads SNTAGT. CDR3 protein: CASSDSGTNKQFF. The CDR3 DNA reads TGTGCCAGCAGTGACTCAGGGACAAATAAGCAGTTCTTC.

The chain uses TRBV5-1 and TRBJ2-1; D gene ambiguous. Trimming took 1 base from V and 5 from J, leaving 7 bases between them. The germline V gene has CDR1 SGHRS and CDR2 YFSETQ. The CDR3 is made up of 13 amino acids. The CDR3 sequence is CASSLQADNEQFF. CDR3 DNA: TGCGCCAGCAGCTTGCAAGCCGACAATGAGCAGTTCTTC.

The chain is built from TRBV18 and TRBJ1-1, with 7 bases matching TRBD1. The CDR3 contains 13 residues. The germline CDR1 and CDR2 sequences are KGHSH and LQKENI. With V trimmed by 5 bases and J by 1 base, 1 base remained unmatched. CDR3 amino acids: CASSTGENTEAFF. CDR3 nucleotide sequence: TGTGCCAGCTCAACAGGGGAGAACACTGAAGCTTTCTTT.

The chain couples TRBV13 to TRBJ2-3, with 11 bases fitting TRBD2. The germline CDR1 and CDR2 sequences are PRHDT and FYEKMQ (reference sequence). The CDR3 is 15 amino acids. V shed 4 bases and J 5 bases; nucleotides not matched to a gene: 5. The CDR3 nucleotides are TGTGCCAGCAGCTCCGCTAGCGGGGGGAGAGATACGCAGTATTTT. This sequence encodes CASSSASGGRDTQYF.

The CDR3 here is CASSLAVGPQETQYF. For the CDR3, the DNA is TGTGCCAGCAGCTTAGCGGTGGGGCCACAAGAGACCCAGTACTTC. V usage is TRBV7-9 and J usage is TRBJ2-5; possibly TRBD1 for D (5 bases). V was shortened by 0 bases and J by 2 bases, with 10 bases between the two germline ends. The CDR3 has 15 residues. CDR1 SEHNR and CDR2 FQNEAQ come from the germline V gene (reference sequence).

V gene TRBV6-5 combines with J gene TRBJ1-5; maybe TRBD1 (5 bases). From germline, CDR1 is MNHEY and CDR2 SVGAGI. This CDR3 comprises 14 residues. The ends were cut back, 6 bases at V and 4 bases at J, with 13 bases in the middle. CDR3 amino acids: CASSPPRDNQPQHF. The CDR3 nucleotides are TGTGCCAGCAGCCCCCCCAGGGATAATCAGCCCCAGCATTTT.

The chain employs TRBV7-9 and TRBJ2-7; D unresolved. The CDR3 is made up of 14 amino acids. Per the germline V gene, CDR1 is SEHNR and CDR2 is FQNEAQ (reference sequence). V was clipped by 1 base and J by 3 bases, with 10 bases between them. Here the CDR3 DNA reads TGTGCCAGCAGCTTAGTCCCGCAGGTCTACGAGCAGTACTTC. It encodes CASSLVPQVYEQYF. Using reference TRBV7-9 and TRBJ2-7 for the parts outside the CDR3, the full variable domain is DTGVSQNPRHKITKRGQNVTFRCDPISEHNRLYWYRQTLGQGPEFLTYFQNEAQLEKSRLLSDRFSAERPKGSFSTLEIQRTEQGDSAMYLCASSLVPQVYEQYFGPGTRLTVT.

V usage is TRBV7-2 and J usage is TRBJ1-1; D remains unclear. CDR3 length: 14 residues. CDR1 and CDR2 (germline): SGHTA, FQGNSA. The ends were cut back, 1 base at V and 1 base at J, with 7 bases in the middle. The DNA of the CDR3 is TGTGCCAGCAGCTTAGGTGCTACGAACACTGAAGCTTTCTTT. Translating it yields CASSLGATNTEAFF. The entire variable domain, with the rest obtained from reference TRBV7-2 and TRBJ1-1, is as follows: GAGVSQSPSNKVTEKGKDVELRCDPISGHTALYWYRQSLGQGLEFLIYFQGNSAPDKSGLPSDRFSAERTGGSVSTLTIQRTQQEDSAVYLCASSLGATNTEAFFGQGTRLTVV.

The V gene is TRBV4-2, the J gene TRBJ2-1; TRBD1 aligns across 9 bases. The V gene's germline CDR1 is LGHNA and CDR2 YNFKEQ. The CDR3 totals 19 residues. Losses at the gene ends were 2 bases for V and 3 bases for J; bases not matched to a gene: 14. The CDR3 protein is CASSQIPHRTGDNYNEQFF. CDR3 coding DNA: TGTGCCAGCAGCCAAATTCCTCATAGGACAGGGGATAACTACAATGAGCAGTTCTTC.

The rearrangement uses TRBV27 and TRBJ2-5, with 8 bases aligning to TRBD2. CDR3 size: 14 residues. CDR1 and CDR2 from the germline V gene are MNHEY and SMNVEV (reference sequence). V lost 4 bases and J lost 5; bases outside the gene matches: 6. The CDR3 protein is CASSSLAVGETQYF. The CDR3 nucleotides are TGTGCCAGCAGTTCACTAGCGGTTGGGGAGACCCAGTACTTC.

This clone was seen more than once but under ten times. The chain recombines TRBV6-1 with TRBJ2-7; the match to TRBD2 covers 10 bases. Germline CDR1 is MNHNS and CDR2 is SASEGT. CDR3 length: 14 residues. V dropped 8 bases and J dropped 7; count of bases not matched to a gene: 11. CDR3 coding DNA: TGTGCCAGCCGGCCGAGCGGGGGGGCGGGAGAGCAGTACTTC. Encoded protein: CASRPSGGAGEQYF.